This T cell receptor beta chain comes out of a study of shared clonotypes between healthy human individuals. Sequenced by immunoSEQ multiplex PCR; TCRdb stores in-frame clones only, minus some. The table has 2 million to 3 million clones, 93% seen once. The clonotype originates from a man between 18 and 35 years old in good health. Some clones in this sample may be carry-over from other donors' samples. The specimen was naive CD4+ T cells from PBMCs. Stated subset: CD45RA+ positively selected.

The CDR3 loop is CASSLGGIQETQYF. DNA of the CDR3: TGTGCCAGCAGCTTGGGAGGAATCCAAGAGACCCAGTACTTC. The chain combines TRBV14 with TRBJ2-5, with D possibly TRBD2 on 6 matching bases. CDR3 size: 14 residues. The V end was cut by 5 bases, the J end by 1 base, with 11 bases between. In germline, CDR1 is SGHDN, CDR2 FVKESK.